The subject of this entry is one TCR beta chain. There are many counts of this clonotype. Its target antigen remains unknown. No much larger clonotype is one base removed from it; base qualities were not supplied. For this chain, trimming is 4 bases at the V end and 1 base at the J end, and the number of junction bases without a gene match is 8. The germline V gene (reference sequence) specifies SGHNT as CDR1 and YYREEE as CDR2. Including the terminal cysteine and phenylalanine, the CDR3 comprises 16 residues. Just the 48-base CDR3 DNA is kept, in frame starting at base 1. For the TCR template, genomic DNA was extracted from bulk tumor tissue, and roughly 600 ng of gDNA was amplified for each sample. During surgery, multiple biopsies were taken from each primary tumor, with sampling sites spaced as far apart as possible within the tumor mass. The study cohort was described as untreated, and patients were newly diagnosed NSCLC cases undergoing curative surgery. Donors were fewer than 16 newly diagnosed non-small cell lung cancer patients undergoing surgery with curative intent. The resected tumor masses were reviewed by two independent pathologists. Only DNA and RNA samples of high quality went on to sequencing.

The data stem from a study of immune heterogeneity within non-small cell lung tumors (dated by TCRdb to 2017 to 2018). With respect to the entire study: By histology, a handful of squamous cell carcinomas, 10 non-squamous carcinomas and 1 tumor not otherwise specified were included. To examine intratumoral immune heterogeneity, the study used whole-exome sequencing, RNA-seq and TCR beta repertoire sequencing on multiple spatially distinct regions of each NSCLC tumor. Binding of neoantigens to the HLA alleles of each patient was predicted with netMHCpan-3.0 for mutant peptides of 8 to 11 amino acids. Transcriptome data were available for just approximately 40 loci from approximately twelve patients, whereas TCR repertoire analysis spanned under 60 tumor loci from approximately 15 patients.

The TCR beta CDR3 region was amplified with a multiplex PCR system, in which a first round of roughly 10 cycles was run using 32 V-gene forward and 13 J-gene reverse primers. A QIAGEN Multiplex PCR Kit was used for first-round PCR, and the primer sequences were filed in Chinese patent CN105087789A. In a second PCR round, Illumina universal primers were added with the Phusion High-Fidelity PCR Kit. The TCR libraries underwent paired-end sequencing with a read length of 151 bp on the Illumina HiSeq X Ten platform. On the study's bioinformatics: Cutadapt removed reads without multiplex PCR primers, PEAR merged read pairs, and MiXCR with default settings called CDR3 regions. Shannon entropy measured repertoire diversity, while clonality was calculated as one minus the Shannon entropy divided by the ln of the count of productive unique sequences. Clonotypes present at frequencies of at least 0.5% were defined as dominant or high-frequency T-cell clones. The public reads were reprocessed in TCRdb via fastp at Q25 and MiXCR, keeping in-frame beta chains. Every entry covers one CDR3 protein and lists the most common genes and DNA from its rows. The V and J calls reflect TCRdb's pipeline rather than the authors' work. In all, the sample holds roughly 10,000 distinct CDR3 sequences, and about 26% of those were seen once. Over 25% of the sample comes from the top ten.

What the work shows at the level of the full study, not this receptor alone: Within a given patient, the same dominant CDR3B clonotypes showed up repeatedly across loci, although different tumor locations also carried unique high-frequency clones. Local T-cell repertoire clonality showed a statistically significant but moderate positive correlation with local tumor mutational burden (R roughly 0.35). For the most part, high-frequency TCR beta clonotypes differed from one individual patient to another.

This TCR was recovered from a woman aged 50 to 60 with non-small cell lung cancer. Sequencing was done on a sample of lung tumor tissue. The chain is encoded by TRBV5-4 joined to TRBJ2-7; 10 central bases correspond to TRBD2. The sequenced DNA: TGTGCCAGCAGCAACCGTCCGGGACTAGCGTCCTACGAGCAGTACTTC. It is translated as CASSNRPGLASYEQYF. The full variable domain, completed from the reference TRBV5-4 and TRBJ2-7 proteins outside the CDR3, reads ETGVTQSPTHLIKTRGQQVTLRCSSQSGHNTVSWYQQALGQGPQFIFQYYREEENGRGNFPPRFSGLQFPNYSSELNVNALELDDSALYLCASSNRPGLASYEQYFGPGTRLTVT.